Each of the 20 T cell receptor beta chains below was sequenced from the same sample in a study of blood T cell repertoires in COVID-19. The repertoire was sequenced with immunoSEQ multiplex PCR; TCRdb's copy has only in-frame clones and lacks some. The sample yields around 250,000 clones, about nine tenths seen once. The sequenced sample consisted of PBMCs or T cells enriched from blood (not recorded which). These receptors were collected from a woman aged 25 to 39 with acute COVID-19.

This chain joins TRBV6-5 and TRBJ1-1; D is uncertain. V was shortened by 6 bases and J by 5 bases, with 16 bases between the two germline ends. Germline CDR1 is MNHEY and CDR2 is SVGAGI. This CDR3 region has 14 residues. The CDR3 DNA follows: TGTGCCAGCAGGGCGAGCGGGGTTAGAACTGAAGCTTTCTTT. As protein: CASRASGVRTEAFF.

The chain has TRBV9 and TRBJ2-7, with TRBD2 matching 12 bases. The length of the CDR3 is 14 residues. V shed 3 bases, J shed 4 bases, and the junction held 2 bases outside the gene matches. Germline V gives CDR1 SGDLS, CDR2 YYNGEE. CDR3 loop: CASSAGLAGYEQYF. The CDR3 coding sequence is TGTGCCAGCAGCGCCGGACTAGCGGGATACGAGCAGTACTTC.

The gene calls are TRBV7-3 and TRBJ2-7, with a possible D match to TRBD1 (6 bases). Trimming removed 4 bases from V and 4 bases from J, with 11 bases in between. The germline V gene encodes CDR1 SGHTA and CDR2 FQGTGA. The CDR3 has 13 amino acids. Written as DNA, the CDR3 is TGTGCCAGCAGCTCCGGGACACCTTACGAGCAGTACTTC. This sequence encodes CASSSGTPYEQYF. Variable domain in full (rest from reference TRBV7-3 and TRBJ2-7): GAGVSQTPSNKVTEKGKYVELRCDPISGHTALYWYRQSLGQGPEFLIYFQGTGAADDSGLPNDRFFAVRPEGSVSTLKIQRTERGDSAVYLCASSSGTPYEQYFGPGTRLTVT.

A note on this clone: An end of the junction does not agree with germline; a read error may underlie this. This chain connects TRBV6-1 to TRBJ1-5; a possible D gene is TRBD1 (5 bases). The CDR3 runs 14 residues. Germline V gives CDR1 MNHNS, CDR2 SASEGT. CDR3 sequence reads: CASSEEGVRQSQHF. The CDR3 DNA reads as TGTGCCAGCAGTGAAGAAGGGGTCCGTCAGTCCCAGCATTTT.

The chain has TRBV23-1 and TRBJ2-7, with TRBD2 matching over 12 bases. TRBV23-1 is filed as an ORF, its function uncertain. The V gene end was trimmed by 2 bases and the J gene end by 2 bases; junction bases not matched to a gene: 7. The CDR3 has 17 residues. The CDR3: CASSQADLAGGPYEQYF. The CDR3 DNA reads TGCGCCAGCAGTCAAGCCGATCTAGCGGGAGGGCCCTACGAGCAGTACTTC.

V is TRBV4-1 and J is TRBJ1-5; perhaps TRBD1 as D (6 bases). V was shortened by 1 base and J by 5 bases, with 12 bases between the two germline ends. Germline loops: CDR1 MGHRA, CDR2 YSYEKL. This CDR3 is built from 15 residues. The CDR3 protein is CASSQGGQSHQPQHF. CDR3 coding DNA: TGCGCCAGCAGCCAAGGAGGACAGAGCCATCAGCCCCAGCATTTT.

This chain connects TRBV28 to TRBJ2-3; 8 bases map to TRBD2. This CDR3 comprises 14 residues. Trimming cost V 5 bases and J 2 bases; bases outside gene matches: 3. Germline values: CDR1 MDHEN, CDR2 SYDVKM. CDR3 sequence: CASSRGGATDTQYF. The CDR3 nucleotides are TGTGCCAGCAGTCGGGGGGGCGCCACAGATACGCAGTATTTT.

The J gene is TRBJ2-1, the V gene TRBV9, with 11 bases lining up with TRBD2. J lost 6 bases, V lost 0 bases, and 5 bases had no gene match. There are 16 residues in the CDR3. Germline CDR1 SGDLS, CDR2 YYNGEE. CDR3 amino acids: CASSVAGTSGGNEQFF. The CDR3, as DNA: TGTGCCAGCAGCGTAGCGGGGACTAGCGGTGGCAATGAGCAGTTCTTC.

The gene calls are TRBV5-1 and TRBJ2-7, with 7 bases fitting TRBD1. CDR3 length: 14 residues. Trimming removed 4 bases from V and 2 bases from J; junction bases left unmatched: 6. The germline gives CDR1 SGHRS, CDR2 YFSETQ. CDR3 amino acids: CASSLTGSTYEQYF. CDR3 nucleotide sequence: TGCGCCAGCAGCCTGACAGGGTCAACCTACGAGCAGTACTTC.

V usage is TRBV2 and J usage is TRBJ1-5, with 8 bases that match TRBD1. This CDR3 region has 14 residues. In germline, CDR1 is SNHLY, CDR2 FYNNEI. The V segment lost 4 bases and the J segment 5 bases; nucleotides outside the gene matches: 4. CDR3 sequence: CASSGGQGDQPQHF. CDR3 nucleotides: TGTGCCAGCAGTGGCGGACAGGGCGATCAGCCCCAGCATTTT.

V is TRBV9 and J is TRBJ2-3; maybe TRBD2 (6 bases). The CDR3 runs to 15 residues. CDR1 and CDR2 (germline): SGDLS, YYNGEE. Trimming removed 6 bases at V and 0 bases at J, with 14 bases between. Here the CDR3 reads CASNLDGGSTDTQYF. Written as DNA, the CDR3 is TGTGCCAGCAACTTAGACGGGGGAAGCACAGATACGCAGTATTTT.

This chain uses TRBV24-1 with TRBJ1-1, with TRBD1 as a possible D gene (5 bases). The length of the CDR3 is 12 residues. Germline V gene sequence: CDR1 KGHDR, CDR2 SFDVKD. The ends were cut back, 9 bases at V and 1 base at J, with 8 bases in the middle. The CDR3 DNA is TGTGCCACCCCACAGGAGAACACTGAAGCTTTCTTT. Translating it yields CATPQENTEAFF.

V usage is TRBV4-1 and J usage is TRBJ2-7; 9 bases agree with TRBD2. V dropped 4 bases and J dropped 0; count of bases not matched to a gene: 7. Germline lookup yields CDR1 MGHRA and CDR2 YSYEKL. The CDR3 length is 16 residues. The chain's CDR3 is CASSRLAGGSSYEQYF. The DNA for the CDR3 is TGCGCCAGCAGCCGCCTCGCGGGGGGGAGCTCCTACGAGCAGTACTTC.

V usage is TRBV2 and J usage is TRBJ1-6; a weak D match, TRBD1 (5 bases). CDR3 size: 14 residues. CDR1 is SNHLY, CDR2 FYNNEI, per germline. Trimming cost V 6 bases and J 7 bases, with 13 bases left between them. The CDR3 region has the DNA TGTGCCAGCAGGGGGGGACCGCAAAATTCACCCCTCCACTTT. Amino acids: CASRGGPQNSPLHF.

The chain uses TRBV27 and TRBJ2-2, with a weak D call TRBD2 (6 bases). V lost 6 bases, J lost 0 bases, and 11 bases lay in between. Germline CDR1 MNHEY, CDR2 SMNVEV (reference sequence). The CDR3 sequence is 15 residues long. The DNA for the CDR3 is TGTGCCAGCAGAGCCGGGACTTCGAACACCGGGGAGCTGTTTTTT. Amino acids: CASRAGTSNTGELFF.

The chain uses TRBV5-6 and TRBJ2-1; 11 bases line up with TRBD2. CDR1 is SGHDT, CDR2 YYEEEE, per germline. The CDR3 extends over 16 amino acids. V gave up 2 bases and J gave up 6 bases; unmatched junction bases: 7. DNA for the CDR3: TGTGCCAGCAGCTTTATAGCGGGAGGGACGATCAATGAGCAGTTCTTC. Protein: CASSFIAGGTINEQFF.

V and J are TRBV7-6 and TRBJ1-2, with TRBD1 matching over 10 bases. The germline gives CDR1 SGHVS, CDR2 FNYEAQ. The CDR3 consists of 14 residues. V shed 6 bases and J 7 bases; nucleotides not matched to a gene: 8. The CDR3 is CASSDRQGARGYTF. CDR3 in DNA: TGTGCCAGCAGTGACAGACAGGGGGCGCGTGGCTACACCTTC. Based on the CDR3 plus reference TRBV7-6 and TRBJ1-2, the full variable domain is GAGVSQSPRYKVTKRGQDVALRCDPISGHVSLYWYRQALGQGPEFLTYFNYEAQQDKSGLPNDRFSAERPEGSISTLTIQRTEQRDSAMYRCASSDRQGARGYTFGSGTRLTVV.

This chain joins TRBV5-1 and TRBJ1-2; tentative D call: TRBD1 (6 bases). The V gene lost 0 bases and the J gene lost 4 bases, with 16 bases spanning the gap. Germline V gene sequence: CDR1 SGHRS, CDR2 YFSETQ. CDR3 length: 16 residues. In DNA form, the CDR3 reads TGCGCCAGCAGCTTGGTCGGGGGGCTCGTATCCTATGGCTACACCTTC. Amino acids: CASSLVGGLVSYGYTF.

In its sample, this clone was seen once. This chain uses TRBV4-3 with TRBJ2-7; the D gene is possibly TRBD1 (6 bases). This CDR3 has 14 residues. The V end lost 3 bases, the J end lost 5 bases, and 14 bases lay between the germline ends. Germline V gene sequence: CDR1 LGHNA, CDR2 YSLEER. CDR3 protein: CASSHTQGVDEQYF. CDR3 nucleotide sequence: TGCGCCAGCAGCCACACACAGGGAGTCGACGAGCAGTACTTC.

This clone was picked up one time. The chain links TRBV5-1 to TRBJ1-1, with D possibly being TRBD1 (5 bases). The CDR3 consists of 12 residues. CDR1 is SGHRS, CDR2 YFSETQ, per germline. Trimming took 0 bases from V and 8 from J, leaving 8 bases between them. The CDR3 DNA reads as TGCGCCAGCAGCTTGGCCTCAGGGGAAGCTTTCTTT. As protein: CASSLASGEAFF.